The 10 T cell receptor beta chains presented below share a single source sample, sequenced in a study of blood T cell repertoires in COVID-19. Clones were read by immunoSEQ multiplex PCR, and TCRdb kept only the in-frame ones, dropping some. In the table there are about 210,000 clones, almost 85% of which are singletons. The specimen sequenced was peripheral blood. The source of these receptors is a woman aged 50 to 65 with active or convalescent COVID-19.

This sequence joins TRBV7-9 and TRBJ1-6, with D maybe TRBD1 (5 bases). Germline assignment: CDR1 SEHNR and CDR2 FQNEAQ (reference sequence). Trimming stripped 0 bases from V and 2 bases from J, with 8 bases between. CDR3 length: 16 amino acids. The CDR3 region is CASSLARGTYNSPLHF. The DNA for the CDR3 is TGTGCCAGCAGCTTAGCAAGGGGTACCTATAATTCACCCCTCCACTTT.

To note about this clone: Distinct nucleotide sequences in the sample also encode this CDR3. CDR3 sequence reads: CASSVGRSSYNEQFF. In DNA, the CDR3 is TGTGCCAGCAGCGTAGGAAGGAGCTCCTACAATGAGCAGTTCTTC. J is TRBJ2-1 and V is TRBV9; D is undetermined. The CDR3 has 15 amino acids. Deletions cut 0 bases from V and 0 bases from J, with 7 bases between. In germline, CDR1 is SGDLS, CDR2 YYNGEE.

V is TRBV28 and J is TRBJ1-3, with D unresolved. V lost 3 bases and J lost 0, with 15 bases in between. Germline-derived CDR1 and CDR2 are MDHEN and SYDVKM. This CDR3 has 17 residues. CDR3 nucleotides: TGTGCCAGCAGTTTTGGCGTAATAACTAACTCTGGAAACACCATATATTTT. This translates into CASSFGVITNSGNTIYF.

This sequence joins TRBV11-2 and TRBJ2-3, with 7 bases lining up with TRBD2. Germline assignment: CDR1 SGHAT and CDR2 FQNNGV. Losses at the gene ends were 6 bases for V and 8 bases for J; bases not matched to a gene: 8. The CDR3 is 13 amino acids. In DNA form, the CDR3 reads TGTGCCAGCAGTTACAACCCGGGGGGTACGCAGTATTTT. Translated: CASSYNPGGTQYF. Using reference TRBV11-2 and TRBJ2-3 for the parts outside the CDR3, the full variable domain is EAGVAQSPRYKIIEKRQSVAFWCNPISGHATLYWYQQILGQGPKLLIQFQNNGVVDDSQLPKDRFSAERLKGVDSTLKIQPAKLEDSAVYLCASSYNPGGTQYFGPGTRLTVL.

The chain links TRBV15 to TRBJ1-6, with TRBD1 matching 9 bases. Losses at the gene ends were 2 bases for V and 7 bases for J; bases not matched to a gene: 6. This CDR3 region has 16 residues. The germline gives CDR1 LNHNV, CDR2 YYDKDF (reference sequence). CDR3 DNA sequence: TGTGCCACCAGCAGATCGCCGGGACAGGGAAATTCACCCCTCCACTTT. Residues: CATSRSPGQGNSPLHF.

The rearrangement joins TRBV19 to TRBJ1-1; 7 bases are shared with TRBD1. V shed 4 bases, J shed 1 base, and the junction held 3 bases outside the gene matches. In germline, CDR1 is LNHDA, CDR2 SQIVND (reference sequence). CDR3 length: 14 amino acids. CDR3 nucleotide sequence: TGTGCCAGTAGTAGGGGGACAGAGAACACTGAAGCTTTCTTT. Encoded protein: CASSRGTENTEAFF.

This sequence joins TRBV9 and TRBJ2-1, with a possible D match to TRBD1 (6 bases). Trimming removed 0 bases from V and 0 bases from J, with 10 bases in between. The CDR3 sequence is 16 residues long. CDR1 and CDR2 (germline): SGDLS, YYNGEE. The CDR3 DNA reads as TGTGCCAGCAGCGTAGGGGGGCAAGCCTCCTACAATGAGCAGTTCTTC. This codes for CASSVGGQASYNEQFF.

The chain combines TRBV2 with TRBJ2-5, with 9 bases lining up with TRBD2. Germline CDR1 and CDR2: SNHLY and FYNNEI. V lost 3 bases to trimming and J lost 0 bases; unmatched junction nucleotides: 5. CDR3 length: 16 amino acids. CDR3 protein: CASSEGLAGYQETQYF. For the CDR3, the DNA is TGTGCCAGCAGTGAGGGGCTAGCGGGATACCAAGAGACCCAGTACTTC. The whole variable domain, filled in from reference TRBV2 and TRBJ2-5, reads EPEVTQTPSHQVTQMGQEVILRCVPISNHLYFYWYRQILGQKVEFLVSFYNNEISEKSEIFDDQFSVERPDGSNFTLKIRSTKLEDSAMYFCASSEGLAGYQETQYFGPGTRLLVL.

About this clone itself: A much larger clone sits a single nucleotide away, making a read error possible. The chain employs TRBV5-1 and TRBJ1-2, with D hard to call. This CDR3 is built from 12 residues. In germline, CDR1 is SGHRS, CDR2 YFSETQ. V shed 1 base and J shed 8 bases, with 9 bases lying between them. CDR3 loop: CASSLTGNGYTF. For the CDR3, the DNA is TGCGCCAGCAGCTTGACCGGGAACGGCTACACCTTC.

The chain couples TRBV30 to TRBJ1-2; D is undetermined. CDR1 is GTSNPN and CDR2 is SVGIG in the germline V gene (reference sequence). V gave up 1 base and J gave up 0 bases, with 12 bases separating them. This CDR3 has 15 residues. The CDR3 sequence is CAWSEEYTANYGYTF. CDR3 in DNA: TGTGCCTGGAGTGAGGAATACACAGCTAACTATGGCTACACCTTC.